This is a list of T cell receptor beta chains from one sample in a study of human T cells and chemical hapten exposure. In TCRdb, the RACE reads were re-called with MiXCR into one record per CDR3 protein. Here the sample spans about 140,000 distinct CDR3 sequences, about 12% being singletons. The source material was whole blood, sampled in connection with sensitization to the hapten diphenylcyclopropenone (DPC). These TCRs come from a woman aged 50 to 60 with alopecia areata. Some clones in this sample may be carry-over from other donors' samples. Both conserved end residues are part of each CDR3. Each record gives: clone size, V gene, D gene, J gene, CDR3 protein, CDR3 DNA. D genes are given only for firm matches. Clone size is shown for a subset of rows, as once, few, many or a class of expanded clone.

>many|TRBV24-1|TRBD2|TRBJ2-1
CATSASGRSYNEQFF
TGTGCCACCAGTGCTAGCGGGAGGTCCTACAATGAGCAGTTCTTC
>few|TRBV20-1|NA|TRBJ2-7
CSAGGGTGLPYEQYF
TGCAGTGCCGGGGGGGGGACAGGCCTCCCCTACGAGCAGTACTTC
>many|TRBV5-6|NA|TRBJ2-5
CASSSPGRRETQYF
TGTGCCAGCAGCTCCCCCGGACGGCGAGAGACCCAGTACTTC
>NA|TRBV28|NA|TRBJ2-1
CASSVRAGRNGEQFF
TGTGCCAGCAGTGTTCGAGCGGGTAGGAACGGTGAGCAGTTCTTC
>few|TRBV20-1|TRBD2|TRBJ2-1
CSAAGLALTYNEQFF
TGCAGTGCCGCGGGACTAGCGTTGACCTACAATGAGCAGTTCTTC
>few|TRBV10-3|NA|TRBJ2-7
CAISENGPSYEQYF
TGTGCCATCAGTGAGAACGGGCCCTCCTACGAGCAGTACTTC
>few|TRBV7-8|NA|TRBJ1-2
CASSSGVYGYTF
TGTGCCAGCAGCTCTGGGGTCTATGGCTACACCTTC
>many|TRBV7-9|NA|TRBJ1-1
CASSLGQANTEAFF
TGTGCCAGCAGCTTAGGACAGGCGAACACTGAAGCTTTCTTT
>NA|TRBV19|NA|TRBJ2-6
CASSWGVGSGANVLTF
TGTGCCAGTAGTTGGGGAGTAGGCTCTGGGGCCAACGTCCTGACTTTC
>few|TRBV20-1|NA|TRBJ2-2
CSAPGRTNTGELFF
TGCAGTGCGCCAGGACGGACGAACACCGGGGAGCTGTTTTTT
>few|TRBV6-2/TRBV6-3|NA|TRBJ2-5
CASSSVGKETQYF
TGTGCCAGCAGTTCGGTCGGGAAAGAGACCCAGTACTTC
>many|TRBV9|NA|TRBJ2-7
CASSVAGTGYEQYF
TGTGCCAGCAGCGTAGCGGGGACGGGCTACGAGCAGTACTTC
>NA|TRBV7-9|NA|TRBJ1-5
CASSLGRGGNQPQHF
TGTGCCAGCAGCTTAGGCAGGGGAGGCAATCAGCCCCAGCATTTT
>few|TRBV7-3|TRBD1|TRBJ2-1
CASSFTGTGHEQFF
TGTGCCAGCAGCTTCACCGGGACAGGGCATGAGCAGTTCTTC
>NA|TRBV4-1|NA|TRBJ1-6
CASSQESRGEFSPLHF
TGCGCCAGCAGCCAAGAGAGTCGAGGGGAATTCTCACCCCTCCACTTT
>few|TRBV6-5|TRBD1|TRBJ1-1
CASNPGGTEAFF
TGTGCCAGCAATCCAGGGGGCACTGAAGCTTTCTTT
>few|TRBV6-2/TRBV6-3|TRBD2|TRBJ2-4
CASTPRRGRANIQYF
TGTGCCAGCACCCCCAGGAGAGGGAGGGCAAACATTCAGTACTTC
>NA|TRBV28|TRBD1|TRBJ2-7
CASAVTGVPYEQYF
TGTGCCAGCGCAGTTACAGGGGTCCCCTACGAGCAGTACTTC
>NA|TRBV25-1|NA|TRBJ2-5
CASSESWPKQETQYF
TGTGCCAGCAGTGAATCTTGGCCGAAACAAGAGACCCAGTACTTC
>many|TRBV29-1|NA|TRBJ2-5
CSVNQVLETQYF
TGCAGCGTTAATCAGGTATTGGAGACCCAGTACTTC
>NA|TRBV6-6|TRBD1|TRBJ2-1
CASRRDRAYNEQFF
TGTGCCAGCCGCCGGGACAGGGCCTACAATGAGCAGTTCTTC
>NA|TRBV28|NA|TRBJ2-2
CASSFKGLRGTGELFF
TGTGCCAGCAGTTTCAAAGGCCTGAGGGGCACCGGGGAGCTGTTTTTT
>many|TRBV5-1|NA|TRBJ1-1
CASSLEAVNTEAFF
TGCGCCAGCAGCTTGGAGGCGGTGAACACTGAAGCTTTCTTT
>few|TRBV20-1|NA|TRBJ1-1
CSARDRGRDRNTEAFF
TGCAGTGCTAGAGATCGAGGGCGAGACAGGAACACTGAAGCTTTCTTT
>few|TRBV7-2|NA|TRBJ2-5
CASSLSGVEETQYF
TGTGCCAGCAGCTTATCGGGGGTCGAGGAGACCCAGTACTTC
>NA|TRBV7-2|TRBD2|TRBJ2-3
CARGGSGPTDTQYF
TGTGCCAGGGGGGGTAGCGGGCCCACAGATACGCAGTATTTT
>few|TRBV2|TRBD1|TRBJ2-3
CASRGDSLTDTQYF
TGTGCCAGCAGGGGGGACAGCTTGACAGATACGCAGTATTTT
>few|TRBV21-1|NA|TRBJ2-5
CASSKGRGKETQYF
TGTGCCAGCAGCAAAGGGAGAGGGAAAGAGACCCAGTACTTC
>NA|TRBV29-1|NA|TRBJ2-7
CSVAGPYEQYF
TGCAGCGTTGCAGGACCCTACGAGCAGTACTTC
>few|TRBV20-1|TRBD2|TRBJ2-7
CSAYSGTTLSYEQYF
TGCAGTGCTTACTCCGGGACTACCCTATCCTACGAGCAGTACTTC
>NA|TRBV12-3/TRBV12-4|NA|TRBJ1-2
CASSQPWGYGYTF
TGTGCCAGCAGTCAGCCTTGGGGCTATGGCTACACCTTC
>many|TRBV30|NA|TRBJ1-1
CAWSVSRNTEAFF
TGTGCCTGGAGTGTAAGTCGGAACACTGAAGCTTTCTTT
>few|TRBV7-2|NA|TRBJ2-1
CASSLGAPNEQFF
TGTGCCAGCAGCTTAGGGGCACCCAATGAGCAGTTCTTC
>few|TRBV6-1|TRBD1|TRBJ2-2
CASKEQGAPGELFF
TGTGCCAGCAAGGAACAGGGGGCGCCTGGGGAGCTGTTTTTT
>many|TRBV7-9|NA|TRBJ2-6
CASSLESNVLTF
TGTGCCAGCAGCTTAGAATCCAACGTCCTGACTTTC
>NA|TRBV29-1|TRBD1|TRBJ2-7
CSVEDGGRGHREQYF
TGCAGCGTTGAAGATGGTGGCAGGGGGCATCGGGAGCAGTACTTC
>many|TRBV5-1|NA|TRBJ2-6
CASSLTGPGANVLTF
TGCGCCAGCAGCCTGACAGGCCCCGGGGCCAACGTCCTGACTTTC
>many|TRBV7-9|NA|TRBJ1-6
CASSPQGPGNSPLHF
TGTGCCAGCAGTCCACAGGGACCCGGGAATTCACCCCTCCACTTT
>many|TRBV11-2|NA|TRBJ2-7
CASSPNRQVRYEQYF
TGTGCCAGCAGCCCGAACCGACAGGTCAGGTACGAGCAGTACTTC
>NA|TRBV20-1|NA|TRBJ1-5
CSARRQDLWPQHF
TGCAGTGCTAGACGGCAGGACCTCTGGCCCCAGCATTTT
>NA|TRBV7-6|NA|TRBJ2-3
CASSLWSSMGGGTDTQYF
TGTGCCAGCAGCTTATGGTCTTCTATGGGGGGAGGCACAGATACGCAGTATTTT
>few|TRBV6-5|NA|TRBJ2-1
CASSYGGGTEQFF
TGTGCCAGCAGTTACGGCGGCGGTACTGAGCAGTTCTTC
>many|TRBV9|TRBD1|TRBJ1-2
CASSSTQGASSYGYTF
TGTGCCAGCAGCTCAACACAGGGGGCAAGTAGCTATGGCTACACCTTC
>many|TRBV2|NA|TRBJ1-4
CASGGRRTNEKLFF
TGTGCCAGCGGGGGGCGGCGAACTAATGAAAAACTGTTTTTT
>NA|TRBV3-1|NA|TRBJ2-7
CASSQGVGGLREQYF
TGTGCCAGCAGCCAAGGGGTCGGGGGTTTGAGGGAGCAGTACTTC
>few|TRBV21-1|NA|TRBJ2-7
CAPRAGTVSYEQYF
TGTGCCCCACGGGCTGGGACAGTTTCCTACGAGCAGTACTTC
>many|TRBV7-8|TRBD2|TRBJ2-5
CASSGGLAGERGTQYF
TGTGCCAGCAGTGGGGGCCTAGCGGGAGAAAGGGGGACCCAGTACTTC